This T cell receptor beta chain was documented in a study of blood T cell repertoires in COVID-19. Study information: Sources were T cells, B-cell-depleted T cells, or PBMCs; the material itself was cDNA or gDNA.

The CDR3 loop spans 13 amino acids. In germline, CDR1 is SGHTA, CDR2 FQGNSA. Trimming removed 5 bases from V and 2 bases from J, with 10 bases in between. Produced via immunoSEQ multiplex PCR; TCRdb's table is partial and in-frame only. The sample yields 190,000 or so clones, 86% seen once. The clonotype comes from a woman in her thirties who had recovered from COVID-19. The chain recombines TRBV7-2 with TRBJ2-7, with D maybe TRBD2 (5 bases). Sample: PBMCs or T cells enriched from blood (not recorded which). CDR3 sequence: CASSPRGTYEQYF. CDR3 coding DNA: TGTGCCAGCAGCCCAAGAGGGACCTACGAGCAGTACTTC. Together with reference TRBV7-2 and TRBJ2-7, the CDR3 gives the full variable domain: GAGVSQSPSNKVTEKGKDVELRCDPISGHTALYWYRQSLGQGLEFLIYFQGNSAPDKSGLPSDRFSAERTGGSVSTLTIQRTQQEDSAVYLCASSPRGTYEQYFGPGTRLTVT.